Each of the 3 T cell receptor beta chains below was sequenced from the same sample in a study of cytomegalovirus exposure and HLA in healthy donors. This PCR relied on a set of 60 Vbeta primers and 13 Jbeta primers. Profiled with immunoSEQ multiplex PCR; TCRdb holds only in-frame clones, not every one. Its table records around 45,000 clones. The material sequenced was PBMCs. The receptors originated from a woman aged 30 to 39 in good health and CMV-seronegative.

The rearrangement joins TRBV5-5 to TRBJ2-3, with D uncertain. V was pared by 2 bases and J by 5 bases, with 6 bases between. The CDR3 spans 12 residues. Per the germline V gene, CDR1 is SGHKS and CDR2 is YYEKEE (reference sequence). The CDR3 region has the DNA TGTGCCAGCAGCTTACAGCTAGATACGCAGTATTTT. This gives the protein CASSLQLDTQYF.

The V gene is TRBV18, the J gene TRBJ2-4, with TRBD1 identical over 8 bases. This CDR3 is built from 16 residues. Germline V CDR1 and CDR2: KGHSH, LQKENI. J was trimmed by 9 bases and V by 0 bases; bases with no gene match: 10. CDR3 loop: CASSPPQLQGVGIQYF. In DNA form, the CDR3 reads TGTGCCAGCTCACCACCTCAATTACAGGGGGTTGGCATTCAGTACTTC.

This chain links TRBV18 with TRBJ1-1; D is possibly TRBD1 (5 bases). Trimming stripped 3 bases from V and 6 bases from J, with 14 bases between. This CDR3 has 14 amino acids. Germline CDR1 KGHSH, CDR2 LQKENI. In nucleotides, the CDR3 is TGTGCCAGCTCACCGATTGGGGGAGGATCTGAAGCTTTCTTT. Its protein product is CASSPIGGGSEAFF.